What follows are 10 T cell receptor beta chains derived from one specimen sequenced in a study of cytomegalovirus exposure and HLA in healthy donors. In the PCR, 60 Vbeta and 13 Jbeta primers were used. Clones were sequenced by immunoSEQ multiplex PCR, and TCRdb holds only the in-frame ones, with some missing. Among approximately 140,000 clones listed, 75% to 80% were seen once. Sequencing was done on a sample of PBMCs. The receptors come from a man aged 18 to 35 in good health and CMV-seronegative.

V and J are TRBV10-3 and TRBJ2-3; tentatively, D is TRBD2 (6 bases). CDR1 and CDR2 (germline): ENHRY, SYGVKD. This CDR3 has 12 residues. The V gene lost 8 bases and the J gene lost 5 bases, with 11 bases spanning the gap. CDR3 region: CAIGGGVDTQYF. CDR3 nucleotide sequence: TGTGCCATCGGCGGCGGGGTAGATACGCAGTATTTT.

This sequence joins TRBV28 and TRBJ2-7; 8 nucleotides agree with TRBD1. This CDR3 is 13 amino acids long. The V gene's germline CDR1 is MDHEN and CDR2 SYDVKM. V was pared by 6 bases and J by 6 bases, with 7 bases of the junction left unmatched. DNA for the CDR3: TGTGCCAGCAGGCTGACAGGGGATGGCGAGCAGTACTTC. Protein: CASRLTGDGEQYF.

V usage is TRBV30 and J usage is TRBJ1-1, with D possibly being TRBD1 (5 bases). V was clipped by 3 bases and J by 6 bases, with 23 bases between them. This CDR3 comprises 16 residues. Germline assignment: CDR1 GTSNPN and CDR2 SVGIG (reference sequence). CDR3 sequence (DNA): TGTGCCTGGAGACTCTATCGTGGCGGGGGTGGGTCTGAAGCTTTCTTT. This encodes CAWRLYRGGGGSEAFF.

This chain connects TRBV27 to TRBJ1-2; D is perhaps TRBD1 (5 bases). V lost 3 bases and J 0 bases, leaving 11 bases between the germline ends. The CDR3 runs to 15 residues. Germline loops: CDR1 MNHEY, CDR2 SMNVEV (reference sequence). The CDR3 DNA is TGTGCCAGCAGTTTCTCAGGGTCCCCTAACTATGGCTACACCTTC. It codes for CASSFSGSPNYGYTF.

This clone has just a few counts. This chain uses TRBV10-1 with TRBJ2-7, with TRBD2 matching over 7 bases. The germline V gene has CDR1 WNHNN and CDR2 SYGVQD (reference sequence). CDR3 size: 13 residues. V lost 1 base, J lost 7 bases, and 4 bases stayed unmatched. CDR3 amino acids: CASSEWRGKEQYF. CDR3 coding DNA: TGCGCCAGCAGTGAGTGGCGGGGGAAGGAGCAGTACTTC.

This clone was counted between two and nine times. This chain connects TRBV7-2 to TRBJ2-7; possibly TRBD2 for D (5 bases). The CDR3 is 14 residues long. Germline assignment: CDR1 SGHTA and CDR2 FQGNSA. The V end lost 1 base, the J end lost 3 bases, and 10 bases lay between the germline ends. CDR3 region: CASSLGGAFYEQYF. The CDR3 coding sequence is TGTGCCAGCAGCTTAGGGGGAGCCTTCTACGAGCAGTACTTC.

The chain links TRBV5-1 to TRBJ1-4, with 10 nucleotides matching TRBD1. V shed 5 bases, J shed 4 bases, and the junction held 5 bases outside the gene matches. Germline V lookup: CDR1 SGHRS, CDR2 YFSETQ. The CDR3 loop spans 15 amino acids. The CDR3 protein is CASRDRGSLNEKLFF. The CDR3 nucleotides read TGCGCCAGCAGGGACAGGGGGAGCCTTAATGAAAAACTGTTTTTT.

This clone turned up a few times. V gene TRBV5-1 combines with J gene TRBJ1-5, with D possibly TRBD1 on 6 matching bases. Trimming left V 1 base short and J 6 bases short, with 17 bases between. CDR3 length: 16 amino acids. The germline gives CDR1 SGHRS, CDR2 YFSETQ. The CDR3 bases are TGCGCCAGCAGCTTGCCCCAGGGGCGCGACGTTCAGCCCCAGCATTTT. Its protein product is CASSLPQGRDVQPQHF.

The chain is built from TRBV5-6 and TRBJ1-4; the match to TRBD1 covers 9 bases. This CDR3 has 14 residues. Germline assignment: CDR1 SGHDT and CDR2 YYEEEE. Unmatched junction bases numbered 2, after V lost 2 bases and J lost 6 bases. This CDR3 reads CASSFRQGDEKLFF. The CDR3, as DNA: TGTGCCAGCAGCTTTAGACAGGGGGATGAAAAACTGTTTTTT.

The chain has TRBV19 and TRBJ1-1; a possible D gene is TRBD1 (5 bases). V was shortened by 1 base and J by 1 base, with 19 bases between the two germline ends. This CDR3 has 18 residues. Germline V gives CDR1 LNHDA, CDR2 SQIVND (reference sequence). For the CDR3, the DNA is TGTGCCAGTAGTATAGCCGGGACTAGCGGGAGGGCGAACACTGAAGCTTTCTTT. It specifies CASSIAGTSGRANTEAFF.